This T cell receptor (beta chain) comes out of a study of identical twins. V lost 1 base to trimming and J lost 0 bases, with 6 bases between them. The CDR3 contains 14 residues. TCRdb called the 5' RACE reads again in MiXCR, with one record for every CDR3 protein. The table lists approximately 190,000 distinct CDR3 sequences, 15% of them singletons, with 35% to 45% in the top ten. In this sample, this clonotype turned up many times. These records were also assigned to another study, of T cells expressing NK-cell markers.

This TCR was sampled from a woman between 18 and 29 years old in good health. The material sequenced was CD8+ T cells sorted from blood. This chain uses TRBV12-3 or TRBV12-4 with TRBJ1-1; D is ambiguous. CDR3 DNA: TGTGCCAGCAGTTTAGGGGGAATGAACACTGAAGCTTTCTTT. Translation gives CASSLGGMNTEAFF.